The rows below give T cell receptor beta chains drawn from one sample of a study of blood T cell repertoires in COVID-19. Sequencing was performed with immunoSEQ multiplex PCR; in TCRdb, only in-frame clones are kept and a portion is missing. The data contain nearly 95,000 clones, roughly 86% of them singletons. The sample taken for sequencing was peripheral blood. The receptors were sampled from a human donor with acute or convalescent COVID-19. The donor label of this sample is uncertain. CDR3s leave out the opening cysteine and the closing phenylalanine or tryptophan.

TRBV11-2 ASSLAQIYGYT
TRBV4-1 ASSQDYGGGRNSPLH
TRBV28 ASTHGDNYNEQF
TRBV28 ASSLISGGSYEQY
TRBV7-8 ASSLGGRRANEKLF
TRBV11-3 ASSSQDMAYGYT
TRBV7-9 ASSLGGGDNSPLH
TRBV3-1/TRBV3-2 ASSQASGGSYEQY
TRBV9 ASSVAGGEAF
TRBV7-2 ASSRRLAGSTDTQY
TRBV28 ASSFEGSRVNYGYT
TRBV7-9 ASSFLSGGAEDTQY
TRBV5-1 ASSWAGGQETQY
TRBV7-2 ASSLGGTPYNEQF
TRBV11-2 ASSLVPGQYEQY
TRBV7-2 ASSLYVARDYGYT
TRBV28 ASSEGGTGGNFYGYT
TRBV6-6 ASRETGSNNYGYT
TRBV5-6 ASSQPDWVSPLH
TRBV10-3 AISRDYEQY
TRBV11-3 ASSDSLAGANEKLF
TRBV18 ASSPTGGGEQY
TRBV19 ASTPTGTETQY
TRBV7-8 ASSPSVHAVYGYT
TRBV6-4 ASKRTGVPTTNEKLF
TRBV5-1 ASSRDSIYEQY
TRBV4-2 ASRLNSGQGTYEQY
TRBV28 ASSFLRSPYGYT
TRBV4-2 ASSQGQQGRGDSPLH
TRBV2 ASTNGAYEQY
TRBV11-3 ASSPGQEPDTQY
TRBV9 ASSVATGGVQETQY
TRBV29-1 SVKEWGTSETEAF
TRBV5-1 ASSLGTGAAYEQY
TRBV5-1 ASSLRRPGETQY
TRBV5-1 ASSLAGRMETQY
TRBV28 ASSAAGQGGYGYT
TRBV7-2 ASSLVDRGLVETQY
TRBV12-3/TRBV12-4 ASSSTTENIQY
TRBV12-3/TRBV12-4 ASKGQWKF